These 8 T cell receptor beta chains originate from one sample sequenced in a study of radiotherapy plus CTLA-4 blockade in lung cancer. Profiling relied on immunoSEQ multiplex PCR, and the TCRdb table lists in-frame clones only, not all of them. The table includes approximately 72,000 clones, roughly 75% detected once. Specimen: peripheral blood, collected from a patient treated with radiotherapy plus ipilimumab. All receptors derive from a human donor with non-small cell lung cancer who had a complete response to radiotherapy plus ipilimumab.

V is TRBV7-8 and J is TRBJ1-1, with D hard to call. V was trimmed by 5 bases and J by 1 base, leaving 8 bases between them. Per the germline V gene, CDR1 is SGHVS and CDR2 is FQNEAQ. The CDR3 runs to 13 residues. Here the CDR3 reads CASSVLSNTEAFF. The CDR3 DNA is TGTGCCAGCAGCGTCCTTTCGAACACTGAAGCTTTCTTT.

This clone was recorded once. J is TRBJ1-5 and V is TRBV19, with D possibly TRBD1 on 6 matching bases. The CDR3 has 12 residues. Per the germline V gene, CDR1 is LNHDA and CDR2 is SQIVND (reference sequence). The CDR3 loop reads CGTQGSNQPQHF. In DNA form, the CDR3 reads TGTGGCACACAGGGTAGCAATCAGCCCCAGCATTTT.

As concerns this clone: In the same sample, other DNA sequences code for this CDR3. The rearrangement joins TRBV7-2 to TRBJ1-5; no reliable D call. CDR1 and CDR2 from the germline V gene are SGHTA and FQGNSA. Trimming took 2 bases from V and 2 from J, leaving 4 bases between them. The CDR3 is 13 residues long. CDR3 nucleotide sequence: TGTGCCAGCAGCTTAAGAGGCAATCAGCCCCAGCATTTT. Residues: CASSLRGNQPQHF. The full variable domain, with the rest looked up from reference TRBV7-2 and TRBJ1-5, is GAGVSQSPSNKVTEKGKDVELRCDPISGHTALYWYRQSLGQGLEFLIYFQGNSAPDKSGLPSDRFSAERTGGSVSTLTIQRTQQEDSAVYLCASSLRGNQPQHFGDGTRLSIL.

The CDR3 spells CASSQDAGTYGYTF. Written as DNA, the CDR3 is TGCGCCAGCAGCCAAGACGCAGGGACCTATGGCTACACCTTC. This chain joins TRBV4-3 and TRBJ1-2; TRBD1 might be the D (5 bases). The CDR3 has 14 residues. Germline CDR1 and CDR2: LGHNA and YSLEER. Trimming cost V 0 bases and J 4 bases, with 9 bases left between them.

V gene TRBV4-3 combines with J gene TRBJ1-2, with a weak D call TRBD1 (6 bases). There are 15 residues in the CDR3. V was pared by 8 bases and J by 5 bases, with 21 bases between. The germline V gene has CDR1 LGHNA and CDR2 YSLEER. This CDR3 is CASASTGFKGYGYTF. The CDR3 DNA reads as TGCGCCAGCGCATCGACAGGCTTCAAGGGTTATGGCTACACCTTC.

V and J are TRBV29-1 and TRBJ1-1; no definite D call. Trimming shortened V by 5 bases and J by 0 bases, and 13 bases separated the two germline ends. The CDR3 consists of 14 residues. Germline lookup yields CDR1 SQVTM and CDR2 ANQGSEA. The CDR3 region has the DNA TGCAGCGTTCTGGGGTCCGCGTTGAACACTGAAGCTTTCTTT. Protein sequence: CSVLGSALNTEAFF.

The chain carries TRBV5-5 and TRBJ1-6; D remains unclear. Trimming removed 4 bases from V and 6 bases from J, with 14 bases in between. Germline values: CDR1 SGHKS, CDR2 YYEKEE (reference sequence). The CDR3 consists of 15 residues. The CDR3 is CASSEGPTLNSPLHF. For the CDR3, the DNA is TGTGCCAGCAGCGAAGGACCCACCCTTAATTCACCCCTCCACTTT.

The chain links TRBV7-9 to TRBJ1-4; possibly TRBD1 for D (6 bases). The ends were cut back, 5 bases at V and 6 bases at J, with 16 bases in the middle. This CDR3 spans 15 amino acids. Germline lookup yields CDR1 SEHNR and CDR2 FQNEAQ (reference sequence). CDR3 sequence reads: CASSESTGEDEKLFF. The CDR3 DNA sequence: TGTGCCAGCAGCGAGTCGACAGGCGAAGATGAAAAACTGTTTTTT.